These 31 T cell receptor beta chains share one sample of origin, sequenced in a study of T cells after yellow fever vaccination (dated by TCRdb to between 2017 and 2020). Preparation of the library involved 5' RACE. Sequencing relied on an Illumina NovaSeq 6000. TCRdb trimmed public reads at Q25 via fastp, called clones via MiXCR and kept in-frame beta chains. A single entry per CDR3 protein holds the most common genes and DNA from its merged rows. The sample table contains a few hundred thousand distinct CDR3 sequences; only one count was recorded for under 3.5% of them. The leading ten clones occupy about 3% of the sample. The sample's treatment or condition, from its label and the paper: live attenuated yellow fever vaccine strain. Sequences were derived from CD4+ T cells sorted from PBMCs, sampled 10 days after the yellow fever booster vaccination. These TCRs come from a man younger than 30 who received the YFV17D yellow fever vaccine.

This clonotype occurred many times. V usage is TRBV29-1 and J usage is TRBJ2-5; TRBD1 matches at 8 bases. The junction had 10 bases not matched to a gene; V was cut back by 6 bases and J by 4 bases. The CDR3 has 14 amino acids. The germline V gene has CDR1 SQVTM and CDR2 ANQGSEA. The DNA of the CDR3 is TGCAGCGTAGCACCGTCAGGGGGCAGAGAGACCCAGTACTTC. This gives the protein CSVAPSGGRETQYF.

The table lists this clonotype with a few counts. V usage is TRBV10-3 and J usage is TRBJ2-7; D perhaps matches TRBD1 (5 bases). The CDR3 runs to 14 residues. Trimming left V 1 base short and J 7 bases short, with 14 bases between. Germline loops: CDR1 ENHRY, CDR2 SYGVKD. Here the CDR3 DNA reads TGTGCCATCAGTGAGTGGCGACAGCCTTGGGAGCAGTACGTC. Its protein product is CAISEWRQPWEQYV.

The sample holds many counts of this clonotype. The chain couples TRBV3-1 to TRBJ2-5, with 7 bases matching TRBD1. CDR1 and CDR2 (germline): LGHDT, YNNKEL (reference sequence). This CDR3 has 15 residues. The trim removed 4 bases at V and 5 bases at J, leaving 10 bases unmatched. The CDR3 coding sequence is TGTGCCAGCAGCCTCCCCGGGACAGAGGCGGAGACCCAGTACTTC. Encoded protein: CASSLPGTEAETQYF.

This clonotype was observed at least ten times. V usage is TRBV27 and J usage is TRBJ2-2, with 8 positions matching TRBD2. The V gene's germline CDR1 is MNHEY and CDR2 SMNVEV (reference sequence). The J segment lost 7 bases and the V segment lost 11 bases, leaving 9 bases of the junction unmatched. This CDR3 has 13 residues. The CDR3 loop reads CARITSGGGELFF. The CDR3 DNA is TGTGCCCGGATCACTAGCGGAGGCGGGGAGCTGTTTTTT.

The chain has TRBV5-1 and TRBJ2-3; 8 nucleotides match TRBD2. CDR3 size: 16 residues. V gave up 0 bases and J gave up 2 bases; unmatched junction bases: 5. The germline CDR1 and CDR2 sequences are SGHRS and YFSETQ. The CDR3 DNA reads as TGCGCCAGCAGCTTGGAAGCGCGGGGGGCCACAGATACGCAGTATTTT. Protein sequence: CASSLEARGATDTQYF.

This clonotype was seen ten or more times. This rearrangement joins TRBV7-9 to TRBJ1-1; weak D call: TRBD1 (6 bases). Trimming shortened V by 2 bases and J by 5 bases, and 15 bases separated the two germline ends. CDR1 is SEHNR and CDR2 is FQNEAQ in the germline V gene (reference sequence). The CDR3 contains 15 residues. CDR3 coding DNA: TGTGCCAGCAGCTTATGGGGGGGGCAGACGACTGAAGCTTTCTTT. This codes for CASSLWGGQTTEAFF.

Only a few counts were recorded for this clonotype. The CDR3 spells CASLTGNTDTQYF. The CDR3, as DNA: TGTGCCAGCCTTACAGGGAACACAGATACGCAGTATTTT. The chain couples TRBV12-3 or TRBV12-4 to TRBJ2-3; D perhaps matches TRBD1 (6 bases). Trimming shortened V by 8 bases and J by 2 bases, and 11 bases separated the two germline ends. CDR3 length: 13 residues.

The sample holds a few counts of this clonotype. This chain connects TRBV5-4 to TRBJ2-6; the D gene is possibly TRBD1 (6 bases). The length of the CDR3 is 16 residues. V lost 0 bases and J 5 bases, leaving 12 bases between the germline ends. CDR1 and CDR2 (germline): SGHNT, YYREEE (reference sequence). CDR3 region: CASSLASGAWANVLTF. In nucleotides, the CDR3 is TGTGCCAGCAGCTTGGCGTCAGGGGCATGGGCCAACGTCCTGACTTTC.

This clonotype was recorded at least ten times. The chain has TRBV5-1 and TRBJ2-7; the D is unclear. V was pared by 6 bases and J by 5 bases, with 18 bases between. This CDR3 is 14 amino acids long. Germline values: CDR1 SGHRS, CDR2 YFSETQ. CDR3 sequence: CASTSSPQAHEQYF. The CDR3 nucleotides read TGCGCCAGCACCTCCTCCCCCCAGGCCCACGAGCAGTACTTC.

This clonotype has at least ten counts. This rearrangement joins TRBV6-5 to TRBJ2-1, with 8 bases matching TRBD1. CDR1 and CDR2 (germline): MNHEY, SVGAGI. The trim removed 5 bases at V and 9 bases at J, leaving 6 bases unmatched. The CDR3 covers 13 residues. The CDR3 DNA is TGTGCCAGCAGTGTCAGGGGGCTGGGTGAGCAGTTCTTC. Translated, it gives CASSVRGLGEQFF.

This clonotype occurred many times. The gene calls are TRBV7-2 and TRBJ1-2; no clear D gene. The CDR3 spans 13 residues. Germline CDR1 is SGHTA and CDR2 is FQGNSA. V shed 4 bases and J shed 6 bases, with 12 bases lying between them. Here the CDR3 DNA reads TGTGCCAGCAGCTGGGGTCTGCCGAATGGCTACACCTTC. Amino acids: CASSWGLPNGYTF.

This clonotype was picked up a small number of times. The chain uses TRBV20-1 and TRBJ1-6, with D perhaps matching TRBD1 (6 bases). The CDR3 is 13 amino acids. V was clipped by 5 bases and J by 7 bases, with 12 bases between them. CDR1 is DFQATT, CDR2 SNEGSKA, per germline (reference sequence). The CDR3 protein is CSAVTGRNSPLHF. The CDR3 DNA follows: TGCAGTGCTGTTACAGGGAGGAATTCACCCCTCCACTTT.

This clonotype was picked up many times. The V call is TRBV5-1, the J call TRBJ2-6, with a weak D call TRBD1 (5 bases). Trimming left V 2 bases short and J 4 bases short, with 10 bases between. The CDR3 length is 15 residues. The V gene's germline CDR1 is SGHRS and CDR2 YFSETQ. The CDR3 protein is CASSFWGLGANVLTF. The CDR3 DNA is TGCGCCAGCAGCTTTTGGGGCCTCGGGGCCAACGTCCTGACTTTC. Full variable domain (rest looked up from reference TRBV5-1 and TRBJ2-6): KAGVTQTPRYLIKTRGQQVTLSCSPISGHRSVSWYQQTPGQGLQFLFEYFSETQRNKGNFPGRFSGRQFSNSRSEMNVSTLELGDSALYLCASSFWGLGANVLTFGAGSRLTVL.

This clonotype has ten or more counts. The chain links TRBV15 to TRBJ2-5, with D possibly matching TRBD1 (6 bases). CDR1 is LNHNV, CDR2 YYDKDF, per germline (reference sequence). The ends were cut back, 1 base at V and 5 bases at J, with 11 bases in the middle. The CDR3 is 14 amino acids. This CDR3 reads CATSRGTVGETQYF. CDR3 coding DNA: TGTGCCACCAGCAGAGGGACAGTCGGGGAGACCCAGTACTTC.

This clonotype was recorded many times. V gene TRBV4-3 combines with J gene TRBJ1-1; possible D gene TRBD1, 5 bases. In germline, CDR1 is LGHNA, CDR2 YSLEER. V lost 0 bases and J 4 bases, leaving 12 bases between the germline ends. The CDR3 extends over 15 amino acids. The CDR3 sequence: CASSQEVGGATEAFF. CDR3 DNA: TGCGCCAGCAGCCAAGAGGTCGGGGGTGCCACTGAAGCTTTCTTT.

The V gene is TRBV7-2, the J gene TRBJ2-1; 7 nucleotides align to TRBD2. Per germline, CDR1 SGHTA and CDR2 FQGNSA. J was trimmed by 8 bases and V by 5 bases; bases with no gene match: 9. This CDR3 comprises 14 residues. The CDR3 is CASSPRLASDEQFF. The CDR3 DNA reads TGTGCCAGCAGCCCCCGACTAGCTAGCGATGAGCAGTTCTTC.

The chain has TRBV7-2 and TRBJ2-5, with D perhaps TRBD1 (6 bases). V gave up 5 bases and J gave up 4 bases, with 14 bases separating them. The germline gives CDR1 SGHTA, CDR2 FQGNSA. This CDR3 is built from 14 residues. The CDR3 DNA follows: TGTGCCAGCAGCGCCGCAGGGGCGAGAGAGACCCAGTACTTC. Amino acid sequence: CASSAAGARETQYF.

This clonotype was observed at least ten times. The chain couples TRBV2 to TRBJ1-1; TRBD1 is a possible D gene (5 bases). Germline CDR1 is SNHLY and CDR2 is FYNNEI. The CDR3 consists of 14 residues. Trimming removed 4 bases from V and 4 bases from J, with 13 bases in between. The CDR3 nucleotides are TGTGCCAGCAGTGCCGGGGCGCCTGGCACTGAAGCTTTCTTT. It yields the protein CASSAGAPGTEAFF.

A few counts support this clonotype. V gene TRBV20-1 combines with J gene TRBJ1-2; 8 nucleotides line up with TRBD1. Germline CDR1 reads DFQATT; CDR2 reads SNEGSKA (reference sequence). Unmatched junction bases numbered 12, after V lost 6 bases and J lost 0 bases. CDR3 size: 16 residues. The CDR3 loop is CSAPGDRGRSNYGYTF. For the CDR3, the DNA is TGCAGTGCCCCGGGCGACAGGGGTCGATCTAACTATGGCTACACCTTC.

The CDR3 nucleotides are TGCAGCGTTGAAGATCGGCCGTTCTCCTACGAGCAGTACTTC. This codes for CSVEDRPFSYEQYF. The rearrangement uses TRBV29-1 and TRBJ2-7; D is undetermined. This CDR3 region has 14 residues. V gave up 0 bases and J gave up 0 bases, with 9 bases separating them. The germline CDR1 and CDR2 sequences are SQVTM and ANQGSEA.

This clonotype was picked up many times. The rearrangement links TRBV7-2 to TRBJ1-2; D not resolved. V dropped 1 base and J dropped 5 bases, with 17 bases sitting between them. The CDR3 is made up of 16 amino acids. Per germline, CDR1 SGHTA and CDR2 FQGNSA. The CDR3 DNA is TGTGCCAGCAGCTTAGATCAGCAGGCCGTTTTTTATGGCTACACCTTC. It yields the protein CASSLDQQAVFYGYTF.

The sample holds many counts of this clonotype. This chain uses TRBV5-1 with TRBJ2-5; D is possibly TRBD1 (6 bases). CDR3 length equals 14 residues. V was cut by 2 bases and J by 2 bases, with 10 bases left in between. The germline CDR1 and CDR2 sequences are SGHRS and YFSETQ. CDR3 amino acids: CASSFGQPQETQYF. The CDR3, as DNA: TGCGCCAGCAGCTTTGGACAGCCACAAGAGACCCAGTACTTC. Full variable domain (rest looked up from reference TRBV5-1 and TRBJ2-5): KAGVTQTPRYLIKTRGQQVTLSCSPISGHRSVSWYQQTPGQGLQFLFEYFSETQRNKGNFPGRFSGRQFSNSRSEMNVSTLELGDSALYLCASSFGQPQETQYFGPGTRLLVL.

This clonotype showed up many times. The DNA for the CDR3 is TGTGCCAGCAGTCAACAGTTCGCTGAAGCTTTCTTT. It encodes CASSQQFAEAFF. The chain recombines TRBV6-2 or TRBV6-3 with TRBJ1-1; D unclear. This CDR3 contains 12 residues. Germline V gene data show CDR1 as MNHEY and CDR2 as SVGEGT. V lost 5 bases and J 6 bases, leaving 10 bases between the germline ends.

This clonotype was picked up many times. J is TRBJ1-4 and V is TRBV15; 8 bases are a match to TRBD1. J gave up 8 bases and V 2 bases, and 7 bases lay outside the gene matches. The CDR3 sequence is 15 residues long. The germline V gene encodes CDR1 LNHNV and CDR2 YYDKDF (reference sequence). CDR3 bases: TGTGCCACCAGCAGAACTCCAGGGGGCGCGGAAAAACTGTTTTTT. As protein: CATSRTPGGAEKLFF.

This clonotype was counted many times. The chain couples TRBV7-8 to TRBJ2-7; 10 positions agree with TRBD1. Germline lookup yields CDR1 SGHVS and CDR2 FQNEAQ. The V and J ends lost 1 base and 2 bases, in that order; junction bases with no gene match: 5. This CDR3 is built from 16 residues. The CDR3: CASSLGTGQGTYEQYV. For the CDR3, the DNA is TGTGCCAGCAGCTTAGGAACGGGACAGGGGACCTACGAGCAGTACGTC.

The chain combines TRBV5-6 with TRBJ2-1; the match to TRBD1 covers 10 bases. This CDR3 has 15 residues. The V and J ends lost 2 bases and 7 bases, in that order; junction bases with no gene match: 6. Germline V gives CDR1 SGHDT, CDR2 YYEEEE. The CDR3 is CASSFWDRGGNEQFF. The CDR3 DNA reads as TGTGCCAGCAGCTTCTGGGACAGGGGTGGAAATGAGCAGTTCTTC.

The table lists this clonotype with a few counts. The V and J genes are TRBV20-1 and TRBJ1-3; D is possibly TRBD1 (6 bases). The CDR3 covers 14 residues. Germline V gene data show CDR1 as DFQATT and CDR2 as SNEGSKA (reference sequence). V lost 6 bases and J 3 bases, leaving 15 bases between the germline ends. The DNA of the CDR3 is TGCAGTGCCTTAGGGGGGGGGAGTGGAAACACCATATATTTT. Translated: CSALGGGSGNTIYF.

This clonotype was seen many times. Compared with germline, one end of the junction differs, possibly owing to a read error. The CDR3: CASQIKYQGVDMAF. The CDR3 bases are TGTGCCTCTCAGATCAAGTACCAGGGGGTCGACATGGCCTTC. This chain links TRBV30 with TRBJ1-2; TRBD1 matches at 7 bases. Looked up from germline, CDR1 is GTSNPN and CDR2 is SVGIG (reference sequence). CDR3 length: 14 amino acids. Full variable domain (missing parts from reference TRBV30 and TRBJ1-2): SQTIHQWPATLVQPVGSPLSLECTVEGTSNPNLYWYRQAAGRGLQLLFYSVGIGQISSEVPQNLSASRPQDRQFILSSKKLLLSDSGFYLCASQIKYQGVDMAFGSGTRLTVV.

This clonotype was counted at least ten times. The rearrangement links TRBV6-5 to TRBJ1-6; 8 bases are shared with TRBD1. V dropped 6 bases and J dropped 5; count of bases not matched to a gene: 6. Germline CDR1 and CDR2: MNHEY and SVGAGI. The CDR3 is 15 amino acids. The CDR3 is CASRDGTGHNSPLHF. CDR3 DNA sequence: TGTGCCAGCAGAGATGGGACAGGTCATAATTCACCCCTCCACTTT.

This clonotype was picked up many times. The CDR3 here is CASSRAGGGYTF. The CDR3 DNA follows: TGTGCCAGCAGCAGGGCCGGCGGTGGCTACACCTTC. The chain has TRBV7-2 and TRBJ1-2; D is unresolved. V shed 5 bases and J shed 7 bases, with 11 bases lying between them. The CDR3 has 12 residues. Germline V gene sequence: CDR1 SGHTA, CDR2 FQGNSA.

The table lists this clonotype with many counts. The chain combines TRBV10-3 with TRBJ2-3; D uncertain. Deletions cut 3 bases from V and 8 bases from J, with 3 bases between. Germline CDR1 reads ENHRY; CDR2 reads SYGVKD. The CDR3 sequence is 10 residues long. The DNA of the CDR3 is TGTGCCATCAGTGACAGTACGCAGTATTTT. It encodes CAISDSTQYF.